This entry describes one TCR beta chain. Its antigen remains unknown. The CDR3 loop spans 15 amino acids. V was pared by 6 bases and J by 3 bases, with 4 bases of the junction left unmatched. Germline CDR1 and CDR2: MNHNY and SVGAGI (reference sequence). This record comes from a study of cytomegalovirus exposure and HLA in healthy donors. Study-wide results and caveats: Most TCR beta V segments were productive about 90% or about 30% of the time in an earlier analysis. From TCR beta sequences, most subjects' HLA-A and HLA-B alleles were reportedly predicted accurately.

The PCR employed 60 Vbeta primers together with 13 Jbeta primers. Study processing details: As a later analysis found, there were tens of millions of unique TCR beta chains, of which roughly 11 million were shared. Clones were sequenced by immunoSEQ multiplex PCR, and TCRdb holds only the in-frame ones, with some missing. D and trimming come from the DNA, and the V and J calls and clone size come from that table. The sample has around 100,000 clones, 60% to 85% seen once. Material for sequencing was PBMCs. The TCR sequence derives from a man aged 50-60 years in good health and CMV-seropositive. The J gene is TRBJ2-5, the V gene TRBV6-6; 13 bases are shared with TRBD2. CDR3 loop: CASSPGLAGEETQYF. CDR3 sequence (DNA): TGTGCCAGCAGCCCTGGACTAGCGGGAGAAGAGACCCAGTACTTC.